This TCR beta chain was sequenced during a study of blood T cell repertoires in COVID-19. For the study at large: Collection of acute and convalescent COVID-19 samples took place in the United States, Italy and Spain. From T cells, B-cell-depleted T cells, or PBMCs came the material, which was cDNA or gDNA.

The study recruited people aged about 18 to 95 years across about two dozen US areas. V lost 8 bases, J lost 4 bases, and 4 bases stayed unmatched. CDR1 is SGHVS and CDR2 is FQNEAQ in the germline V gene. The CDR3 has 13 residues. The method was immunoSEQ multiplex PCR; TCRdb's version includes in-frame clones alone and lacks a portion of them. Among about 440,000 clones listed, about 85% were seen once. This chain links TRBV7-8 with TRBJ2-1; 8 nucleotides align to TRBD2. This sequence originates from a woman aged 18-29 years with acute COVID-19. Sequenced material: PBMCs or T cells enriched from blood (not recorded which). The CDR3 DNA sequence: TGTGCCAGCGAGTTAGCGGGATACAATGAGCAGTTCTTC. Its protein is CASELAGYNEQFF.